The clone carrying this T cell receptor (beta chain) was seen at least ten times. The sample comes from a study of breast tumors, draining lymph nodes, adjacent tissues. Using its own MiXCR run on the multiplex PCR reads, TCRdb lists one record per CDR3 protein. The sample carries roughly 130,000 distinct CDR3 sequences, 20% recorded once. Breast cancer patients provided tissue from their axillary draining lymph nodes. Source material: axillary lymph node tissue. This clonotype originated in a female donor with breast cancer. Some clones in this sample may be carry-over from other donors' samples.

CDR3 in amino acids: CASSEFGEETQYF. In DNA, the CDR3 is TGTGCCAGCAGTGAATTCGGGGAAGAGACCCAGTACTTC. The chain employs TRBV6-1 and TRBJ2-5, with a tentative D call TRBD2 (5 bases). The CDR3 has 13 amino acids. The germline V gene has CDR1 MNHNS and CDR2 SASEGT. V was clipped by 2 bases and J by 3 bases, with 7 bases between them.